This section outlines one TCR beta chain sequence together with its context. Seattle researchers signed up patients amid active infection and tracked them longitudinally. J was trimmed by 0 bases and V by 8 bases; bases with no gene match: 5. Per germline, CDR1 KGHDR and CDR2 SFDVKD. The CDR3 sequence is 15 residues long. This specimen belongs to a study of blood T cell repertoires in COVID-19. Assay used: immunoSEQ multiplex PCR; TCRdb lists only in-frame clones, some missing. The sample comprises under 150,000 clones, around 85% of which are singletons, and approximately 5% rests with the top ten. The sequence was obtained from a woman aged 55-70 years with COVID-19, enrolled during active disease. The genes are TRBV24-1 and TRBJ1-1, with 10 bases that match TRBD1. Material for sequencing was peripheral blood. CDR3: CATKETGGLNTEAFF. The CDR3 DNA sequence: TGTGCCACCAAAGAGACAGGGGGCCTGAACACTGAAGCTTTCTTT.